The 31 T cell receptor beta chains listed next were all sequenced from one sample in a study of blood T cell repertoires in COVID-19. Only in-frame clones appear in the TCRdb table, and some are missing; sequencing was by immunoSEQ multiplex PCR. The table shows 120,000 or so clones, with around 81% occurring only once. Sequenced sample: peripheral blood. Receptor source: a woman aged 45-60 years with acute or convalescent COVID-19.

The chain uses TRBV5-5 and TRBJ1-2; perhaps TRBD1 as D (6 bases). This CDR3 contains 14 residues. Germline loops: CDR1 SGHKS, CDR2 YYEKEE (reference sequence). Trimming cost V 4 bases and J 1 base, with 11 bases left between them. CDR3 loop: CASSMGADNYGYTF. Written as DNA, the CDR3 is TGTGCCAGCAGCATGGGGGCCGATAACTATGGCTACACCTTC.

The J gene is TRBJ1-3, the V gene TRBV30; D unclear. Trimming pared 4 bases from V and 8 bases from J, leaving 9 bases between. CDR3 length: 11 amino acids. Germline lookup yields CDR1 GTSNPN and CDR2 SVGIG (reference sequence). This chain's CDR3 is CAWNSGHTIYF. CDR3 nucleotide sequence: TGTGCCTGGAACAGCGGGCACACCATATATTTT. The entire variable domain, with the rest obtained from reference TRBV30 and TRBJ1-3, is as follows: SQTIHQWPATLVQPVGSPLSLECTVEGTSNPNLYWYRQAAGRGLQLLFYSVGIGQISSEVPQNLSASRPQDRQFILSSKKLLLSDSGFYLCAWNSGHTIYFGEGSWLTVV.

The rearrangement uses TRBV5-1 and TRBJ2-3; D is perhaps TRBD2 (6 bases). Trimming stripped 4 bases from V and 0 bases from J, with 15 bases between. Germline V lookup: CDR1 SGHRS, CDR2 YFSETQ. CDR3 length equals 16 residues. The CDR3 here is CASSADLAASTDTQYF. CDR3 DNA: TGCGCCAGCAGCGCAGACTTAGCGGCTAGCACAGATACGCAGTATTTT.

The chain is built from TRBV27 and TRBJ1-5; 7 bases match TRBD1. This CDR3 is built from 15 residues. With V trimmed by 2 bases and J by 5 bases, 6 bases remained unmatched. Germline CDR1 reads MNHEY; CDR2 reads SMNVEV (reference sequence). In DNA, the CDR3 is TGTGCCAGCAGTTTAGAAGCAGGGGGACATCAGCCCCAGCATTTT. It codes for CASSLEAGGHQPQHF.

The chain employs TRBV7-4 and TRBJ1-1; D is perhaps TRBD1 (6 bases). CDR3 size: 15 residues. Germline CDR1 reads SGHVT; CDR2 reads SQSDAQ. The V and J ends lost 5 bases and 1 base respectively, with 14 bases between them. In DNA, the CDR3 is TGTGCCAGCAGCACCTACAGGGAGGGGAACACTGAAGCTTTCTTT. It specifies CASSTYREGNTEAFF.

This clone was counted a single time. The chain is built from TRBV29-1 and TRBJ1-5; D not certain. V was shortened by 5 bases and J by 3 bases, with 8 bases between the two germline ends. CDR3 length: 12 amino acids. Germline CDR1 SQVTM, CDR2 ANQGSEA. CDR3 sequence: CSVLADNQPQHF. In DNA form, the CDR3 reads TGCAGCGTTCTAGCCGACAATCAGCCCCAGCATTTT.

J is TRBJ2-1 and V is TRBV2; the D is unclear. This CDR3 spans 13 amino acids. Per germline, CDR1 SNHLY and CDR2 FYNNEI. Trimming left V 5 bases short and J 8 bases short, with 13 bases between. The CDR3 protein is CASSMRWVDEQFF. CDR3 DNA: TGTGCCAGCAGTATGCGGTGGGTCGATGAGCAGTTCTTC.

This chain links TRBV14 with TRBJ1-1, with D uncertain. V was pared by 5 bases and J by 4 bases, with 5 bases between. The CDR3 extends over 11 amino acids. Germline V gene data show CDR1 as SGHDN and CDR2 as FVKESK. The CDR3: CASSMSTEAFF. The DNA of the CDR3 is TGTGCCAGCAGCATGAGCACTGAAGCTTTCTTT.

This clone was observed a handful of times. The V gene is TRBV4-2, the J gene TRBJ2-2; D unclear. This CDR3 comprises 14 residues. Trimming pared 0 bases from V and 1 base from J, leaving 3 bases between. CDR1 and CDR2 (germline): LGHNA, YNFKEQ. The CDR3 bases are TGTGCCAGCAGCCAAGACCAGAACACCGGGGAGCTGTTTTTT. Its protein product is CASSQDQNTGELFF.

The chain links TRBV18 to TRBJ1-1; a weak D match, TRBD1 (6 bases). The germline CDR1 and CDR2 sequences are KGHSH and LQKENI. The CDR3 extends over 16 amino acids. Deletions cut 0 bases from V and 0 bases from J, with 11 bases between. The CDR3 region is CASSPPSGDMNTEAFF. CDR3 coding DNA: TGTGCCAGCTCACCACCATCAGGGGACATGAACACTGAAGCTTTCTTT.

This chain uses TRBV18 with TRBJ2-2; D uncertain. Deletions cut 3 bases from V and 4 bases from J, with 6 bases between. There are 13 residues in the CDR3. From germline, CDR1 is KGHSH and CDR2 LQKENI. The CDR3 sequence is CASSPPSTGELFF. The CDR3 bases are TGTGCCAGCTCACCCCCCAGCACCGGGGAGCTGTTTTTT.

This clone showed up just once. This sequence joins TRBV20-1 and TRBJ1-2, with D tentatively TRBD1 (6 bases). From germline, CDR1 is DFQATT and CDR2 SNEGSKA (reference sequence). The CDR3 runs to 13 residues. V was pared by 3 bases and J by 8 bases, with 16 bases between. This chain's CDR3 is CSASLMSQGGYTF. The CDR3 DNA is TGCAGTGCTAGTTTAATGAGTCAGGGGGGCTACACCTTC.

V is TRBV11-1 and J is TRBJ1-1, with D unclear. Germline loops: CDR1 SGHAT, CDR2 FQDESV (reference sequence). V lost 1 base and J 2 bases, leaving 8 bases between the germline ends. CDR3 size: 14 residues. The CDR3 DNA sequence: TGTGCCAGCAGCTTAGGAGCTACTAACACTGAAGCTTTCTTT. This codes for CASSLGATNTEAFF.

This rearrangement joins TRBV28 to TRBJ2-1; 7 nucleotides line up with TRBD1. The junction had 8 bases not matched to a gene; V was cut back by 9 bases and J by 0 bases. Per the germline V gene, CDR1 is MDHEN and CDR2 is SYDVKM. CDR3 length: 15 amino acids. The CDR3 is CASRGPGGSYNEQFF. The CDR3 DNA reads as TGTGCCAGTAGAGGTCCAGGGGGCTCCTACAATGAGCAGTTCTTC.

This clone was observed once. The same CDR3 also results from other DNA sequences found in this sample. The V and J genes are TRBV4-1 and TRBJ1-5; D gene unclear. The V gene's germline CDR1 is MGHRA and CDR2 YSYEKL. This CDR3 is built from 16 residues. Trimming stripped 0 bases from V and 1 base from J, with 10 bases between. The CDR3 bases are TGCGCCAGCAGCCAAGATGGGCAGTACAGCAATCAGCCCCAGCATTTT. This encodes CASSQDGQYSNQPQHF.

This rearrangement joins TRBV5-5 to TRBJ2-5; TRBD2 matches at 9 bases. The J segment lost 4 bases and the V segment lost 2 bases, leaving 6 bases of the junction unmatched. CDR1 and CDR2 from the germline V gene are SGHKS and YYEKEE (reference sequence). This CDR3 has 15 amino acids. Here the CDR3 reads CASSFTSGSGETQYF. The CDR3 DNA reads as TGTGCCAGCAGCTTCACTAGCGGGTCTGGAGAGACCCAGTACTTC.

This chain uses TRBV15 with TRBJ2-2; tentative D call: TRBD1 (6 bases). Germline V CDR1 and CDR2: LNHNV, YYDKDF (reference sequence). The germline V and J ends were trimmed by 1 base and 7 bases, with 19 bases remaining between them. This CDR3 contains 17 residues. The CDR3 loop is CATSRALTGHSGGELFF. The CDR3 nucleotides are TGTGCCACCAGCAGAGCGCTCACAGGGCACTCTGGCGGGGAGCTGTTTTTT.

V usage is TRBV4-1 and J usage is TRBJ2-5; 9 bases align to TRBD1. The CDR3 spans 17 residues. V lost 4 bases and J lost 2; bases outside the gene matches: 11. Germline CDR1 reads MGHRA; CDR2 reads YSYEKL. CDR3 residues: CASSPGQGLGLQETQYF. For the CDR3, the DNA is TGCGCCAGCAGCCCCGGACAGGGGTTGGGGTTACAAGAGACCCAGTACTTC.

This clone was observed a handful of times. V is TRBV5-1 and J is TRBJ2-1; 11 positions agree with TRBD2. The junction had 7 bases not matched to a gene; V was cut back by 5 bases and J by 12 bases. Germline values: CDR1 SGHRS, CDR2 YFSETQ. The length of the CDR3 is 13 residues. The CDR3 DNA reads TGCGCCAGCAGACTAGCGGGAGATCGGGGGCAGTTCTTC. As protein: CASRLAGDRGQFF.

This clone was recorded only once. The CDR3 loop is CASSLPGLAYNEQFF. The CDR3 DNA sequence: TGTGCCAGCAGCCTACCGGGACTAGCGTACAATGAGCAGTTCTTC. The chain links TRBV6-5 to TRBJ2-1; 10 nucleotides match TRBD2. The CDR3 has 15 residues. The V gene's germline CDR1 is MNHEY and CDR2 SVGAGI. With V trimmed by 6 bases and J by 4 bases, 6 bases remained unmatched.

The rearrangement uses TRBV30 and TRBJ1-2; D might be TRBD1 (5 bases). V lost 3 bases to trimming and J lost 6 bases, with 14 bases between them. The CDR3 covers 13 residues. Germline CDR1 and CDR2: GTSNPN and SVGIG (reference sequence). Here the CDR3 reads CAWSLNGHNGYTF. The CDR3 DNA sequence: TGTGCCTGGAGCCTAAACGGACATAATGGCTACACCTTC.

The DNA for the CDR3 is TGTGCCAGCAGTAACCAGGGAGGTAATTCACCCCTCCACTTT. It codes for CASSNQGGNSPLHF. The V call is TRBV6-5, the J call TRBJ1-6, with a weak D call TRBD1 (5 bases). The germline V gene encodes CDR1 MNHEY and CDR2 SVGAGI. The ends were cut back, 5 bases at V and 6 bases at J, with 11 bases in the middle. The CDR3 has 14 residues.

CDR3 in DNA: TGTGCCAGCAGCTTAGCCTATATAGCGGGTGAGCAGTTCTTC. Translated, it gives CASSLAYIAGEQFF. This rearrangement joins TRBV7-9 to TRBJ2-1, with 7 bases matching TRBD2. With 0 bases clipped from V and 9 bases from J, the junction kept 5 bases outside the gene matches. Per the germline V gene, CDR1 is SEHNR and CDR2 is FQNEAQ (reference sequence). The CDR3 has 14 residues.

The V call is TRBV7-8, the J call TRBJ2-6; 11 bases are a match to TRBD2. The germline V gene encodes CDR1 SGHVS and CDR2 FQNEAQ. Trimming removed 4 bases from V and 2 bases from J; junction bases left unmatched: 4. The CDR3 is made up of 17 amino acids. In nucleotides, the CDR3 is TGTGCCAGCAGCTGGGGTAGCGGGAGGGCTGGGGCCAACGTCCTGACTTTC. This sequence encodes CASSWGSGRAGANVLTF.

CDR3 loop: CASSEELRVNIQYF. In DNA, the CDR3 is TGTGCCAGCAGTGAAGAGCTTCGGGTTAACATTCAGTACTTC. The genes are TRBV6-1 and TRBJ2-4; no definite D call. The CDR3 is 14 residues long. CDR1 and CDR2 from the germline V gene are MNHNS and SASEGT. V lost 1 base, J lost 7 bases, and 11 bases lay in between.

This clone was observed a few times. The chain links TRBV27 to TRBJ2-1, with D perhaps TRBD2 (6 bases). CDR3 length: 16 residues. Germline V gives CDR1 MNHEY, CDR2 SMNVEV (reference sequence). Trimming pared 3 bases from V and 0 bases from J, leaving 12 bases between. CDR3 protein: CASSLYRGISYNEQFF. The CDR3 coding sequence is TGTGCCAGCAGTTTGTACCGGGGGATCTCCTACAATGAGCAGTTCTTC.

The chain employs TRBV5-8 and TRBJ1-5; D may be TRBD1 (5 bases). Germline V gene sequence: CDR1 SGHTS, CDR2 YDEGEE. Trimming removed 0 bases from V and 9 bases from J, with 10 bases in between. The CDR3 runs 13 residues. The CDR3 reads CASSLGVGGPQHF. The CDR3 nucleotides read TGTGCCAGCAGCTTGGGCGTGGGGGGGCCCCAGCATTTT.

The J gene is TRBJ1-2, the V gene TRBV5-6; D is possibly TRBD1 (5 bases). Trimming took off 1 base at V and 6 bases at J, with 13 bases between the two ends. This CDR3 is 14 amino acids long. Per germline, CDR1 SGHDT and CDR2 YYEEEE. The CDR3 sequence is CASSLWEGTNGYTF. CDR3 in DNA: TGTGCCAGCAGCTTGTGGGAGGGGACGAATGGCTACACCTTC.

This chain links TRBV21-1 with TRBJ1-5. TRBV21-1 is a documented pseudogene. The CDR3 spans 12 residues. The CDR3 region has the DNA TGTGCCAGCAGCAAAGCAAGCCAGCCCCAGCATTTT. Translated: CASSKASQPQHF.

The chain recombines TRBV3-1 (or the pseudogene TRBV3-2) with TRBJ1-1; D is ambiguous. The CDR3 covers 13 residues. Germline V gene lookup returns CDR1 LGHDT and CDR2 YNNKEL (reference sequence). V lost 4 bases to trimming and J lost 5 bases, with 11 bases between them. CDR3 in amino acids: CASSRGYRTEAFF. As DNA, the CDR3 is TGTGCCAGCAGCCGAGGGTACCGGACTGAAGCTTTCTTT.

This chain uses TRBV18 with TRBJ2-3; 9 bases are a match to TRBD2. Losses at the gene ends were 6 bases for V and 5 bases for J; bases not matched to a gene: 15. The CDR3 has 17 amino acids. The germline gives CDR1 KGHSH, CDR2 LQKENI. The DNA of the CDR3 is TGTGCCAGCTCCGGGAGAGGAGTAGCGGGAGAGGGAGATACGCAGTATTTT. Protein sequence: CASSGRGVAGEGDTQYF.